This T cell receptor (beta chain) appears in the sequencing data of a study of CD4+ T cells in melanoma (dated 2022 in TCRdb). Looking at the study overall: The study examined neoantigen-specific CD4+ T cells in human melanoma. Broad study findings and their caveats: Neoantigen-specific CD4+ T cells in melanoma were reported to show diverse differentiation states. The report described a correlation between neoantigen-specific CD4+ T cells and the function of CD8+ T cells, macrophages and B cells.

Donors were patients with melanoma. As regards this clone: The clone's antigen remains unknown. The input lacks base qualities; no much larger clone sits a single base away.

Preparation of the library involved the immunoSEQ multiplex PCR assay. TCRdb stores this immuneACCESS table with in-frame sequences only. Part of the clones is absent; in the studies checked, under half of the shortfall reflects unresolved V genes, and no reason is known for the rest. A total of about 140,000 clones appear in this sample, nearly 95% of them only once. The ten most abundant clones make up 1.5% of the sample. The sequence derives from a human donor with melanoma.

The CDR3 has the sequence CASSYSTSSPSYEQYF. The bases are TGTGCCAGCAGTTACTCGACTAGCTCGCCTTCCTACGAGCAGTACTTC. The rearrangement combines TRBV6-5 with TRBJ2-7, with 7 bases aligning to TRBD2. V has 0 bases trimmed and J has 1 base trimmed; junction bases matching no gene number 6. The CDR3, cysteine through phenylalanine, is 16 amino acids long. Only the CDR3 portion is preserved as DNA: 48 bases, with reading frame beginning at the first base. In the germline V gene, CDR1 corresponds to MNHEY and CDR2 to SVGAGI.